One and the same sample provided the 7 T cell receptor beta chains below, sequenced in a study of blood T cell repertoires in COVID-19 (TCRdb year 2020). Libraries were constructed by the immunoSEQ multiplex PCR assay. The table comes from immuneACCESS by way of TCRdb, which keeps in-frame sequences with V and J called. Part of the clones is missing from these tables; in studies checked, under half for an unresolved V gene and the rest for unknown reasons. This sample lists around 200,000 clones; about nine tenths were detected once. About 6% of the sample comes from the top ten. Sequencing was done on a sample of peripheral blood. These TCRs come from a man older than 75 with acute or convalescent COVID-19.

CDR3 DNA: TGTGCCAGCTCACTAACAGGGGGCGGTGAAAAACTGTTTTTT. It is translated as CASSLTGGGEKLFF. The chain employs TRBV18 and TRBJ1-4, with 9 bases aligning to TRBD1. With V trimmed by 4 bases and J by 7 bases, 4 bases remained unmatched. This CDR3 is built from 14 residues. Looked up from germline, CDR1 is KGHSH and CDR2 is LQKENI.

This sequence joins TRBV28 and TRBJ1-2; no firm D call. From germline, CDR1 is MDHEN and CDR2 SYDVKM. This CDR3 region has 12 residues. Trimming took 4 bases from V and 8 from J, leaving 11 bases between them. CDR3 amino acids: CASSSSGRGYTF. CDR3 coding DNA: TGTGCCAGCAGTTCCTCAGGCCGGGGCTACACCTTC.

The J gene is TRBJ2-3, the V gene TRBV5-1; tentative D call: TRBD2 (6 bases). The V gene lost 3 bases and the J gene lost 2 bases, with 13 bases spanning the gap. There are 15 residues in the CDR3. Germline V gene data show CDR1 as SGHRS and CDR2 as YFSETQ. The CDR3 DNA reads TGCGCCAGCAGCTCCGGGACTTTTAACACAGATACGCAGTATTTT. Translated: CASSSGTFNTDTQYF.

The chain has TRBV28 and TRBJ2-7; a weak D match, TRBD2 (5 bases). In germline, CDR1 is MDHEN, CDR2 SYDVKM. The V gene lost 3 bases and the J gene lost 9 bases, with 24 bases spanning the gap. The CDR3 has 16 residues. CDR3 region: CASSFQALLLREGQYF. CDR3 sequence (DNA): TGTGCCAGCAGTTTTCAGGCCTTACTCCTACGAGAGGGGCAGTACTTC.

This chain joins TRBV5-4 and TRBJ2-7; D remains ambiguous. Trimming shortened V by 4 bases and J by 6 bases, and 20 bases separated the two germline ends. The CDR3 is 15 residues long. Looked up from germline, CDR1 is SGHNT and CDR2 is YYREEE (reference sequence). The CDR3 is CASSHFETQPGEQYV. The CDR3 nucleotides are TGTGCCAGCAGCCACTTTGAGACACAGCCTGGCGAGCAGTACGTC.

The gene calls are TRBV19 and TRBJ1-5; 11 bases line up with TRBD1. Germline V gene lookup returns CDR1 LNHDA and CDR2 SQIVND (reference sequence). CDR3 length equals 15 residues. V dropped 5 bases and J dropped 7; count of bases not matched to a gene: 7. The chain's CDR3 is CASSGGTGGWQPQHF. The CDR3 DNA follows: TGTGCCAGTAGTGGCGGGACAGGGGGTTGGCAGCCCCAGCATTTT.

The chain couples TRBV28 to TRBJ2-3, with TRBD2 matching 12 bases. CDR3 length: 14 amino acids. Germline CDR1 MDHEN, CDR2 SYDVKM. J was trimmed by 3 bases and V by 8 bases; bases with no gene match: 3. CDR3 nucleotide sequence: TGTGCCAGCGGTGGACTAGCGGGAACAGATACGCAGTATTTT. This gives the protein CASGGLAGTDTQYF.